Listed below are T cell receptor beta chains from one sample, sequenced in a study of immune characterization of retroperitoneal liposarcoma. TCRdb fed the PCR reads into MiXCR, producing one record per CDR3 protein. The sample carries roughly 11,000 distinct CDR3 sequences, 50% recorded once. The sample taken for sequencing was tumor tissue. The receptor source for this set is a female donor with retroperitoneal liposarcoma. CDR3s include the opening cysteine and the closing phenylalanine or tryptophan. The D gene is left open where the match is weak. Rows may omit the clone size; those that give it use once, few, many or a size class.

d_gene	v_gene	j_gene	abundance	CDR3aa	CDR3nt
-	TRBV6-1	TRBJ2-4	-	CASSDLEGGKNIQYF	TGTGCCAGCAGCGACCTTGAGGGGGGAAAAAACATTCAGTACTTC
TRBD2	TRBV6-1	TRBJ2-1	-	CASTSSGGAVEQFF	TGTGCCAGCACCTCTAGCGGGGGGGCCGTTGAGCAGTTCTTC
-	TRBV6-1	TRBJ2-1	-	CASESPYNEQFF	TGTGCCAGCGAAAGTCCCTACAATGAGCAGTTCTTC
-	TRBV7-6	TRBJ2-1	few	CASSLVSAGASYNEQFF	TGTGCCAGCAGCTTAGTGTCGGCAGGGGCCTCCTACAATGAGCAGTTCTTC
-	TRBV6-1	TRBJ2-7	-	CASSWGQGGEQYF	TGTGCCAGCAGCTGGGGCCAGGGGGGCGAGCAGTACTTC
-	TRBV27	TRBJ2-5	-	CASSSIDRFYNEQYF	TGTGCCAGCAGTTCTATCGACAGATTCTACAATGAGCAGTACTTC
TRBD1	TRBV6-1	TRBJ2-7	-	CASSEAAPWDSGYEQYF	TGTGCCAGCAGTGAAGCCGCTCCTTGGGACAGCGGCTACGAGCAGTACTTC
TRBD2	TRBV6-6	TRBJ2-5	-	CASSYSSGRGNEETQYF	TGTGCCAGCAGTTACTCTAGCGGGAGGGGAAACGAAGAGACCCAGTACTTC
-	TRBV6-8	TRBJ2-1	-	CASSSGPGTGEQFF	TGTGCCAGCAGTTCTGGACCGGGTACGGGTGAGCAGTTCTTC
TRBD2	TRBV6-1	TRBJ2-1	few	CASNRGEDNEQFF	TGTGCCAGCAACCGGGGGGAGGACAATGAGCAGTTCTTC
-	TRBV6-1	TRBJ1-5	few	CASSGHSNQPQHF	TGTGCCAGTTCGGGACATTCGAATCAGCCCCAGCATTTT
-	TRBV6-1	TRBJ2-4	-	CASSEEEEGAKNIQYF	TGTGCCAGCAGTGAAGAGGAGGAGGGAGCCAAAAACATTCAGTACTTC